This T cell receptor (beta chain) was sequenced for a study of blood T cell repertoires in COVID-19 (TCRdb year 2020). With respect to the entire study: Collaborator samples came from the United States, Italy and Spain and covered acute and convalescent phases of COVID-19. The prospective study material was composed of cDNA or gDNA derived from T cells, B-cell-depleted T cells, or PBMCs. A de-identified subject ID, COVID-19 status, age in years and sex were almost always included in the sample metadata. Samples were obtained from the ongoing ImmuneRACE study (first 160 participants) and from roughly 1,300 subjects provided by 6 global collaborators. HLA class I and class II types, where available, came from metadata supplied by the sample provider rather than from assay-based typing. The repertoires were released in a freely available public database intended as a resource for research on the immune response to SARS-CoV-2. Deeply sampled blood TCRbeta repertoires from subjects exposed to, actively infected with, or recovered from COVID-19 were included in the dataset. Paper-wide results and their limitations: How much clinical and demographic metadata was included differed by source and by participant, and the metadata was provided uncurated.

As for this clone: No cognate antigen has been identified for it. Base qualities are not provided; no much larger clone lies one nucleotide away.

TCRbeta CDR3 regions were amplified from genomic DNA by means of the immunoSEQ Assay, a bias-controlled multiplex PCR. In the authors' own workflow: The number of nucleated cells in each sample was estimated by amplification of reference gene primers within the assay. To quantify the absolute abundance of each unique TCRbeta CDR3 rearrangement, sequence reads were collapsed and filtered. Productive Simpson clonality was computed per sample as the square root of Simpson's diversity index over productive rearrangements. TCRdb holds this immuneACCESS table with in-frame rearrangements only. Some clones are missing; in checked studies, unresolved V genes explain under half, and the rest has no known cause. Clone size and V and J calls were adopted from that table, with D and trimming inferred from the DNA. In this sample the table shows about 140,000 clones, roughly 79% of which occur a single time. Clones ranked in the top ten supply less than 2% of the sample.

Trimming accounts for 0 bases at V and 4 bases at J, while the number of junction bases matched to no gene is 2. The cysteine opens and the phenylalanine closes a CDR3 of 13 amino acids. Only the CDR3 portion is preserved as DNA: 39 bases, with reading frame beginning at the first base. Based on the germline V gene (reference sequence), the CDR1 and CDR2 sequences are GTSNPN and SVGIG. The collaborating institutions used their own protocols to collect whole blood in K2EDTA tubes. Collaborator samples were shipped for TCRbeta analysis as frozen whole blood, isolated PBMCs, or DNA extracted from either sample type.

The chain is made from TRBV30 and TRBJ1-1; a stretch of 7 junction bases matches TRBD1. The clonotype originates from a woman aged 60-75 years with acute or convalescent COVID-19. Sequenced sample: peripheral blood. CDR3 region: CAWSVAGGTEAFF. In nucleotides, the sequence is TGTGCCTGGAGTGTAGCAGGGGGCACTGAAGCTTTCTTT.